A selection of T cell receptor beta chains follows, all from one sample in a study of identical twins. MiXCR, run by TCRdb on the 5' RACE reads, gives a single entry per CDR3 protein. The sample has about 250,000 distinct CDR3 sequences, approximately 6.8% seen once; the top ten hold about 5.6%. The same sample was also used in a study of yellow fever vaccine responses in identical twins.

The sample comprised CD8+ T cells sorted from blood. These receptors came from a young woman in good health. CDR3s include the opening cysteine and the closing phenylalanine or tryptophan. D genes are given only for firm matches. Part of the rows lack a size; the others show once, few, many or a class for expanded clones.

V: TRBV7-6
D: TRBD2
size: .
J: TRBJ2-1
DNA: TGTGCCAGCAGCTTAAGAAGAAGGACTAGCGGGGGCTACAATGAGCAGTTCTTC
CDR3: CASSLRRRTSGGYNEQFF

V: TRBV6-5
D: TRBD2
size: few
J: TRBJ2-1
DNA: TGTGCCAGCAGTTACGGCATAGCGGGGGGGCTTGGGGATGAGCAGTTCTTC
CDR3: CASSYGIAGGLGDEQFF

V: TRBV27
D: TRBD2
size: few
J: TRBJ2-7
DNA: TGTGCCAGCAGTTTGGGGGGGAGAGTGAACGAGCAGTACTTC
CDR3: CASSLGGRVNEQYF

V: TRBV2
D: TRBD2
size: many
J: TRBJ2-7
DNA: TGTGCCAGCAGTGAGGGACTAGCGGGAGCCTACGAGCAGTACTTC
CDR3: CASSEGLAGAYEQYF

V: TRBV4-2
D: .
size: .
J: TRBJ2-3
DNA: TGTGCCAGCAGCCAAGTGGTAGTGGAGGCAGATACGCAGTATTTT
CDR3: CASSQVVVEADTQYF

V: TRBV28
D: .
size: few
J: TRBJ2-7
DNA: TGTGCCAGCAGTTTGTGGGGGGCCGGCTACGAGCAGTACTTC
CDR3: CASSLWGAGYEQYF

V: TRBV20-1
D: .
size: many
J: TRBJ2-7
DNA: TGCAGTGCTAGACTAAACGCGGGCGAGCAGTACTTC
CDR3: CSARLNAGEQYF

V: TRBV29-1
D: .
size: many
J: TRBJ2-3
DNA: TGCAGCGTTGAAGATGCAGGGAGGCCCACAGATACGCAGTATTTT
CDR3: CSVEDAGRPTDTQYF

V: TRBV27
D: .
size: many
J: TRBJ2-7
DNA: TGTGCCAGCAGTTTATCGGCCCGGCGGGAGCAGTACTTC
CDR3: CASSLSARREQYF

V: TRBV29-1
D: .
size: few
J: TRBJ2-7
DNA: TGCAGCGTTAGCTCCTCCCTCTACGAGCAGTACTTC
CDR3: CSVSSSLYEQYF

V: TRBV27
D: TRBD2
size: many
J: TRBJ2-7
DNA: TGTGCCAGCAGCCCCGGACTAGGGAGGCCCTACGAGCAGTACTTC
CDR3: CASSPGLGRPYEQYF

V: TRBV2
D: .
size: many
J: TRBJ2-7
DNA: TGTGCCAGCAGTGAATCCCTCCCATACGGACTCAACAACTACGAGCAGTACTTC
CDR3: CASSESLPYGLNNYEQYF

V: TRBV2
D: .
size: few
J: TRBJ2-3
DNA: TGTGCCAGCAGTGACGACAGGGAGGGTCGGACAGATACGCAGTATTTT
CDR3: CASSDDREGRTDTQYF

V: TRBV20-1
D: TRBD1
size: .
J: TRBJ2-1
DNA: TGCAGTGCTAGAGTTTCTGCGTCCCGGGACAGGGGTTGGTACAACTACAATGAGCAGTTCTTC
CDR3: CSARVSASRDRGWYNYNEQFF

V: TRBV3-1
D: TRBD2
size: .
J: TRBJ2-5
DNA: TGTGCCAGCAACCCAGCGGGAGGGGGAGATACCCAGTACTTC
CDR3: CASNPAGGGDTQYF

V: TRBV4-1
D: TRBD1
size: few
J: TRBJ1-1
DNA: TGCGCCAGCAGCCAACCCACAGGGGGCACTGAAGCTTTCTTT
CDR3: CASSQPTGGTEAFF

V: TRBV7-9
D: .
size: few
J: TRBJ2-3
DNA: TGTGCCAGCAGCTTAGCCCTGGGAACCACAGATACGCAGTATTTT
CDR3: CASSLALGTTDTQYF

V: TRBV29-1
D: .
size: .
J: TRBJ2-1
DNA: TGCAGCGTTGAAGATCATGAGCAGTTCTTC
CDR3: CSVEDHEQFF

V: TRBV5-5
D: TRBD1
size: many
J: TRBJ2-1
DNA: TGTGCCAGCAACGCCGGGACAGAGAGGAATGAGCAGTTCTTC
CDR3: CASNAGTERNEQFF

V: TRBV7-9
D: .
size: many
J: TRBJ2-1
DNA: TGTGCCAGCAGCTTAGATGGGTACAATGAGCAGTTCTTC
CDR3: CASSLDGYNEQFF

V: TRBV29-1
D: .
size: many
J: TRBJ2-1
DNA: TGCAGCGTTTTCTCATGGTTGACAGGCGATAATGAGCAGTTCTTC
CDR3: CSVFSWLTGDNEQFF

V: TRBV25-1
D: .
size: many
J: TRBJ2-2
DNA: TGTGCCAGCACCCCAGGAGGGACACCGAACACCGGGGAGCTGTTTTTT
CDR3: CASTPGGTPNTGELFF

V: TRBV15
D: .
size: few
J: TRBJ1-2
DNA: TGTGCCACCAGCACCAGTAGAGGGTTGGGGGGCTACACCTTC
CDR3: CATSTSRGLGGYTF

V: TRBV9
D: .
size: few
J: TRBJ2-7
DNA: TGTGCCAGCAGCGTAGGGGCGGACGACTCCTACGAGCAGTACTTC
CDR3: CASSVGADDSYEQYF

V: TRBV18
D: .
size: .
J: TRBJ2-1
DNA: TGTGCCAGCTCACCACGGGTATACCCCAATGAGCAGTTCTTC
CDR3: CASSPRVYPNEQFF

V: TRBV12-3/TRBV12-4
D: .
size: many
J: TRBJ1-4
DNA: TGTGCCAGCAGTTTAGGGGTTCCCGGCGAAAAACTGTTTTTT
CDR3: CASSLGVPGEKLFF

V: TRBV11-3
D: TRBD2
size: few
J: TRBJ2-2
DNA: TGTGCCAGCAGCCCGGGACTAGCGGGGAACACCGGGGAGCTGTTTTTT
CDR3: CASSPGLAGNTGELFF

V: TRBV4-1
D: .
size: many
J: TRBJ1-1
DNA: TGCGCCAGCAGCCAAGAGCTGGGATGGGAGACTGAAGCTTTCTTT
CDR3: CASSQELGWETEAFF

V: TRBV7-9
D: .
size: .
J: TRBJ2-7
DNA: TGTGCCAGCAGCTTGGCGTCATCCGTCTCCTACGAGCAGTACTTC
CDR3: CASSLASSVSYEQYF

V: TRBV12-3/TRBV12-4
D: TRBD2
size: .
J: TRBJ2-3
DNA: TGTGCCAGCAGCCACGGGGGGGTTCCAGATACGCAGTATTTT
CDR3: CASSHGGVPDTQYF

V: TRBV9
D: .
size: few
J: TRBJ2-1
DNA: TGTGCCAGCAGCGCCTCGGACGCGGCGATTGAGCAGTTCTTC
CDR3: CASSASDAAIEQFF

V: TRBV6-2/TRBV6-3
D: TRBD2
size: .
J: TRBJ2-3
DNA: TGTGCCAGCAGTTTGGGACTAGCGGGGGCCGGCACAGATACGCAGTATTTT
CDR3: CASSLGLAGAGTDTQYF

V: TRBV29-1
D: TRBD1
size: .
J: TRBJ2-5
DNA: TGCAGCGTTGATGAGGACAGGGGAAGGGAGACCCAGTACTTC
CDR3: CSVDEDRGRETQYF

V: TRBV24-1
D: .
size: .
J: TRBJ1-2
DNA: TGTGCCACCAGTGATTTCCCGGGTGACTATGGCTACACCTTC
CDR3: CATSDFPGDYGYTF

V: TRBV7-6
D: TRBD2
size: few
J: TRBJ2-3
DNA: TGTGCCAGCAGCCCCGAAGACGGGGGGGGCTATCCTAGCACAGATACGCAGTATTTT
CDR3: CASSPEDGGGYPSTDTQYF

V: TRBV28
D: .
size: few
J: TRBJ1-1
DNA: TGTGCCATCGAGGTGGGTGGGGGAAGTGAAGCTTTCTTT
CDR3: CAIEVGGGSEAFF

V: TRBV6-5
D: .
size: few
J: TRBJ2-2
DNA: TGTGCCAGCAGTTACTCTACGACCCCAGAGTACACCGGGGAGCTGTTTTTT
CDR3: CASSYSTTPEYTGELFF

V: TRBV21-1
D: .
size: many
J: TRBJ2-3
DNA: TGTGCCAGCCCCCTGGGGCCAGATACGCAGTATTTT
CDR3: CASPLGPDTQYF

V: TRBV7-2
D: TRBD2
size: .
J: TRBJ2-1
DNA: TGTGCCAGCAGCTTAGCGCGGGGCGGGAGTGTTAATGAGCAGTTCTTC
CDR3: CASSLARGGSVNEQFF